A single sample gave rise to the 22 T cell receptor beta chains below, sequenced in a study of T cell responses to AZD1222 COVID-19 vaccine. Profiling relied on immunoSEQ multiplex PCR, and the TCRdb table lists in-frame clones only, not all of them. The sample shows more than 150,000 clones, approximately 90% of them seen only once. The sequencing here drew on peripheral blood, taken 28 days after the second AZD1222 dose. These receptors were taken from an adult who received the AZD1222 COVID-19 vaccine.

The chain has TRBV28 and TRBJ2-3; D could derive from TRBD1 or TRBD2 (5 bases each). Germline CDR1 reads MDHEN; CDR2 reads SYDVKM. This CDR3 comprises 15 residues. Trimming pared 6 bases from V and 1 base from J, leaving 14 bases between. The CDR3 loop reads CASRLWDAGTDTQYF. In DNA form, the CDR3 reads TGTGCCAGCAGGTTGTGGGACGCAGGCACAGATACGCAGTATTTT.

This clone was observed a single time. The rearrangement joins TRBV28 to TRBJ2-3, with TRBD2 identical over 8 bases. Germline V gene sequence: CDR1 MDHEN, CDR2 SYDVKM. J was trimmed by 1 base and V by 3 bases; bases with no gene match: 3. This CDR3 is 15 amino acids long. The CDR3 DNA reads as TGTGCCAGCAGTTTGGCGGGGGGCCGCACAGATACGCAGTATTTT. Amino acid sequence: CASSLAGGRTDTQYF. Full variable domain (rest looked up from reference TRBV28 and TRBJ2-3): DVKVTQSSRYLVKRTGEKVFLECVQDMDHENMFWYRQDPGLGLRLIYFSYDVKMKEKGDIPEGYSVSREKKERFSLILESASTNQTSMYLCASSLAGGRTDTQYFGPGTRLTVL.

The chain couples TRBV7-9 to TRBJ1-2; possible D gene TRBD1, 6 bases. Germline V gene data show CDR1 as SEHNR and CDR2 as FQNEAQ (reference sequence). Between the trimmed V and J ends, which lost 5 bases and 8 bases, there was a span of 18 bases. This CDR3 is 14 amino acids long. CDR3 in amino acids: CASSPEQGGGGYTF. The DNA of the CDR3 is TGTGCCAGCAGCCCCGAACAGGGTGGGGGCGGCTACACCTTC.

The chain uses TRBV21-1 and TRBJ2-7. TRBV21-1 is classified as a pseudogene. The CDR3 extends over 11 amino acids. CDR3 amino acids: CASSNSPEQYF. The CDR3 DNA follows: TGTGCCAGCAGCAATTCCCCCGAGCAGTACTTC.

The chain carries TRBV7-9 and TRBJ2-2, with TRBD2 matching 7 bases. The CDR3 is 16 amino acids. Germline loops: CDR1 SEHNR, CDR2 FQNEAQ (reference sequence). The ends lost 4 bases at V and 6 bases at J; junction bases unmatched: 11. CDR3 sequence reads: CASSSWTGGRPGELFF. In DNA, the CDR3 is TGTGCCAGCAGCTCCTGGACGGGAGGAAGACCCGGGGAGCTGTTTTTT.

In this sample, this clone turned up once. The V gene is TRBV3-1 (or the pseudogene TRBV3-2), the J gene TRBJ1-4, with D possibly matching TRBD1 (6 bases). Germline V CDR1 and CDR2: LGHDT, YNNKEL (reference sequence). CDR3 size: 15 residues. Trimming took off 1 base at V and 8 bases at J, with 14 bases between the two ends. The CDR3 spells CASSQGVGAGEKLFF. The CDR3 DNA reads TGTGCCAGCAGCCAAGGGGTGGGGGCTGGGGAAAAACTGTTTTTT.

V is TRBV28 and J is TRBJ1-1, with D maybe TRBD1 (6 bases). Trimming removed 2 bases at V and 13 bases at J, with 20 bases between. The CDR3 consists of 14 residues. From germline, CDR1 is MDHEN and CDR2 SYDVKM. For the CDR3, the DNA is TGTGCCAGCAGTTTAGGGTTGGGAACAGGGAGGTATTTCTTT. Translation: CASSLGLGTGRYFF.

The chain combines TRBV18 with TRBJ2-7; D is possibly TRBD1 or TRBD2 (5 bases each). The germline gives CDR1 KGHSH, CDR2 LQKENI. The CDR3 contains 13 residues. V shed 1 base and J shed 3 bases, with 7 bases lying between them. DNA for the CDR3: TGTGCCAGCTCACCACGGGACCGCTACGAGCAGTACTTC. It yields the protein CASSPRDRYEQYF.

V is TRBV4-1 and J is TRBJ1-2; D is ambiguous. Trimming shortened V by 0 bases and J by 3 bases, and 8 bases separated the two germline ends. Germline loops: CDR1 MGHRA, CDR2 YSYEKL. The CDR3 loop spans 14 amino acids. CDR3 DNA sequence: TGCGCCAGCAGCCAAGACAGGACGGACTATGGCTACACCTTC. The encoded protein is CASSQDRTDYGYTF.

This chain joins TRBV28 and TRBJ2-7; perhaps TRBD1 as D (6 bases). The V and J ends lost 3 bases and 3 bases respectively, with 12 bases between them. CDR1 is MDHEN, CDR2 SYDVKM, per germline. This CDR3 has 14 residues. For the CDR3, the DNA is TGTGCCAGCAGTTTGGGGGCGGCGGGCTACGAGCAGTACTTC. It codes for CASSLGAAGYEQYF.

The chain combines TRBV7-9 with TRBJ2-3; D is unresolved. The CDR3 contains 13 residues. In germline, CDR1 is SEHNR, CDR2 FQNEAQ (reference sequence). Trimming stripped 4 bases from V and 5 bases from J, with 10 bases between. The CDR3 loop reads CASSSPPGDTQYF. The CDR3 DNA sequence: TGTGCCAGCAGCTCCCCTCCCGGAGATACGCAGTATTTT.

The chain combines TRBV5-4 with TRBJ1-1; no clear D. CDR1 is SGHNT, CDR2 YYREEE, per germline (reference sequence). The ends were cut back, 6 bases at V and 5 bases at J, with 20 bases in the middle. The CDR3 covers 15 residues. The CDR3 here is CASIPNNTPGTEAFF. The CDR3 DNA sequence: TGTGCCAGCATCCCTAACAACACCCCGGGGACTGAAGCTTTCTTT.

V is TRBV11-2 and J is TRBJ1-3; D uncertain. This CDR3 has 17 amino acids. Trimming shortened V by 3 bases and J by 0 bases, and 15 bases separated the two germline ends. From germline, CDR1 is SGHAT and CDR2 FQNNGV. CDR3 region: CASSFLPADGSGNTIYF. Written as DNA, the CDR3 is TGTGCCAGCAGCTTCCTCCCCGCGGACGGCTCTGGAAACACCATATATTTT.

The chain couples TRBV5-1 to TRBJ2-5; either TRBD1 or TRBD2 may supply D (5 bases each). The V end lost 1 base, the J end lost 2 bases, and 12 bases lay between the germline ends. CDR1 SGHRS and CDR2 YFSETQ come from the germline V gene. This CDR3 is built from 15 residues. The CDR3 coding sequence is TGCGCCAGCAGCTTGACCGGGACGGGACAAGAGACCCAGTACTTC. Translating gives CASSLTGTGQETQYF.

The chain combines TRBV7-9 with TRBJ1-3; D remains ambiguous. The CDR3 runs 12 residues. Germline V gene lookup returns CDR1 SEHNR and CDR2 FQNEAQ (reference sequence). The CDR3 sequence is CVTEKLPNTIYF. In nucleotides, the CDR3 is TGTGTAACGGAAAAACTGCCAAACACCATATATTTT.

The CDR3 DNA sequence: TGTGCCAGCAGTTCCCGCCTCAGGCCCGACAATTCACCCCTCCACTTT. As protein: CASSSRLRPDNSPLHF. The chain combines TRBV27 with TRBJ1-6, with no clear D. Germline CDR1 is MNHEY and CDR2 is SMNVEV (reference sequence). V lost 4 bases and J lost 7, with 17 bases in between. The CDR3 has 16 amino acids.

The chain links TRBV28 to TRBJ1-1; tentatively, D is TRBD1 (5 bases). The CDR3 has 15 residues. Trimming stripped 6 bases from V and 2 bases from J, with 16 bases between. Germline V gene sequence: CDR1 MDHEN, CDR2 SYDVKM. The CDR3 DNA is TGTGCCAGCAGACTTCCGGTTGGGGGTAACACTGAAGCTTTCTTT. Protein: CASRLPVGGNTEAFF.

The chain couples TRBV4-1 to TRBJ1-6; 8 nucleotides line up with TRBD1. Losses at the gene ends were 1 base for V and 15 bases for J; bases not matched to a gene: 5. This CDR3 contains 13 residues. CDR1 and CDR2 (germline): MGHRA, YSYEKL. CDR3 nucleotides: TGCGCCAGCAGCCAAGTTGGACAGGGCGGCCTCCACTTT. Translation gives CASSQVGQGGLHF.

V gene TRBV19 combines with J gene TRBJ2-1, with 7 nucleotides matching TRBD2. From germline, CDR1 is LNHDA and CDR2 SQIVND (reference sequence). This CDR3 is built from 14 residues. The junction had 2 bases not matched to a gene; V was cut back by 6 bases and J by 0 bases. CDR3 nucleotide sequence: TGTGCCAGTAGCGGGGGGAGCTCCTACAATGAGCAGTTCTTC. Its translation: CASSGGSSYNEQFF.

The gene calls are TRBV2 and TRBJ1-6; D is unresolved. Germline V gene sequence: CDR1 SNHLY, CDR2 FYNNEI. This CDR3 has 12 amino acids. V lost 3 bases, J lost 9 bases, and 6 bases lay in between. CDR3 in amino acids: CASSEGSSPLHF. The CDR3 DNA reads TGTGCCAGCAGTGAGGGGAGTTCACCCCTCCACTTT.

This rearrangement joins TRBV5-4 to TRBJ2-1; TRBD2 matches at 10 bases. CDR1 and CDR2 (germline): SGHNT, YYREEE (reference sequence). CDR3 length: 16 amino acids. The junction had 12 bases not matched to a gene; V was cut back by 2 bases and J by 10 bases. The CDR3 loop is CASSLGWSGRAGEQFF. The CDR3 bases are TGTGCCAGCAGCTTAGGGTGGAGCGGGAGGGCCGGAGAGCAGTTCTTC.

The CDR3 coding sequence is TGTGCCAGCAGTTACTCGTCGAGCTCTGAAGCTTTCTTT. The encoded protein is CASSYSSSSEAFF. The V and J genes are TRBV6-5 and TRBJ1-1; D is unclear. The CDR3 runs 13 residues. Germline V gene sequence: CDR1 MNHEY, CDR2 SVGAGI. V lost 0 bases to trimming and J lost 6 bases, with 8 bases between them.